These T cell receptor beta chains were read from a single sample in a study of CD8 T cells in ankylosing spondylitis. From the 5' RACE reads, TCRdb called clonotypes with MiXCR, one entry per CDR3 protein. The sample holds about 440,000 distinct CDR3 sequences, over 15% seen once. Sequenced material: blood, either unsorted or a sorted T cell fraction (not recorded which). The origin of the receptors is a male donor with ankylosing spondylitis. Both conserved end residues are part of each CDR3.

v_call	j_call	cdr3_aa
TRBV5-1	TRBJ2-2	CASSVGQMNTGELFF
TRBV10-1	TRBJ1-1	CASSESRLNTEAFF
TRBV7-3	TRBJ2-1	CASSADPSNEQFF
TRBV9	TRBJ2-5	CASSVATGGGQETQYF
TRBV25-1	TRBJ1-1	CASSDLAGKGYTEAFF
TRBV10-2	TRBJ2-7	CASTRTEYEQYF
TRBV20-1	TRBJ1-5	CSARDAALTMGPQHF
TRBV12-3/TRBV12-4	TRBJ2-1	CASRSVAGGPYNEQFF
TRBV5-1	TRBJ1-2	CASSLDGWGYTF
TRBV20-1	TRBJ2-2	CSARSGFGRGPGELFF
TRBV12-3/TRBV12-4	TRBJ1-1	CASSLTGIITEAFF
TRBV12-3/TRBV12-4	TRBJ2-7	CASSYAAGHYEQYF
TRBV18	TRBJ2-5	CASSPPHGTLLGAQYF
TRBV20-1	TRBJ2-5	CSAQPPSGGAGGTQYF
TRBV7-2	TRBJ2-7	CASSLQKAYEQYF
TRBV5-1	TRBJ2-3	CASSITHSSTDTQYF
TRBV5-1	TRBJ1-1	CASSIQENTEAFF
TRBV10-3	TRBJ2-1	CAISVDPSSDEQFF
TRBV7-2	TRBJ1-3	CASSLGFQHIYF
TRBV10-2	TRBJ2-7	CASSELAGVIHEQYF
TRBV27	TRBJ1-6	CASSWDRSSYNSPLHF
TRBV12-3/TRBV12-4	TRBJ1-3	CASSNLTGLSGNTIYF
TRBV20-1	TRBJ2-1	CSAGGTGPYNEQFF
TRBV7-3	TRBJ1-1	CASSPSGLNTEAFF
TRBV3-1	TRBJ2-5	CASSQVSSGTQYF
TRBV12-3/TRBV12-4	TRBJ1-1	CASSPGQGAPEAFF
TRBV5-6	TRBJ2-7	CASSFGDPSYEQYF
TRBV10-3	TRBJ1-1	CAISVIGGGTEAFF
TRBV7-9	TRBJ2-3	CASSLATVDTQYF
TRBV28	TRBJ2-3	CASSPTLPGASDTQYF
TRBV3-1	TRBJ2-5	CASSPRTSGYQETQYF
TRBV20-1	TRBJ2-5	CSARDISGRRETQYF
TRBV7-2	TRBJ2-2	CASSLATHRTGELFF
TRBV25-1	TRBJ1-1	CASSESVYTEAFF
TRBV9	TRBJ2-1	CASSARAGVEDEQFF
TRBV21-1	TRBJ2-7	CASSAHPFGTSGGLTYEQYF
TRBV20-1	TRBJ2-7	CSAIAETYEQYF
TRBV7-9	TRBJ1-1	CASSSRGGIENTEAFF
TRBV7-3	TRBJ2-1	CAGSPNRLNNEQFF
TRBV5-1	TRBJ2-1	CASRSGERSYNEQFF
TRBV4-3	TRBJ2-7	CASSQDLQLAGYEQYF
TRBV6-5	TRBJ1-2	CASSYSLNYGYTF
TRBV2	TRBJ1-2	CASSDTGKGFSWDYGYTF
TRBV27	TRBJ2-5	CASSLIGGGVGETQYF
TRBV20-1	TRBJ1-5	CSASLRQGLYQPQHF
TRBV5-4	TRBJ1-2	CASSLGGADGYTF
TRBV5-1	TRBJ1-4	CASSLDGREFGNEKLFF
TRBV20-1	TRBJ1-6	CSARVGTENSPLHF
TRBV6-5	TRBJ1-5	CASGLSTGKSNQPQHF
TRBV20-1	TRBJ2-7	CSARVGLAGRGEQYF
TRBV4-1	TRBJ2-7	CASSQSSGQGYYEQYF
TRBV2	TRBJ1-1	CASGGTFLTEAFF
TRBV6-5	TRBJ2-1	CASSSGWGNNEQFF
TRBV11-3	TRBJ1-4	CASSPNRGRHEKLFF